This T cell receptor beta chain was profiled in a study of T cell changes during pregnancy in multiple sclerosis. CDR1 is SGHRS and CDR2 is YFSETQ in the germline V gene. There are 15 residues in the CDR3. V shed 6 bases, J shed 2 bases, and the junction held 8 bases outside the gene matches. Produced via immunoSEQ multiplex PCR; TCRdb's table is partial and in-frame only. The sample contains fewer than 80,000 clones, around 92% of which appear only once. The chain combines TRBV5-1 with TRBJ1-3, with 7 bases aligning to TRBD1. Specimen: peripheral blood, collected in the first trimester of pregnancy. This clonotype originated in a female donor in good health, enrolled as a control in a pregnancy study. The CDR3 nucleotides read TGCGCCAGCACCCAACTCGGGACAGCTGGAAACACCATATATTTT. Protein product: CASTQLGTAGNTIYF. The whole variable domain, remainder taken from reference TRBV5-1 and TRBJ1-3, is KAGVTQTPRYLIKTRGQQVTLSCSPISGHRSVSWYQQTPGQGLQFLFEYFSETQRNKGNFPGRFSGRQFSNSRSEMNVSTLELGDSALYLCASTQLGTAGNTIYFGEGSWLTVV.